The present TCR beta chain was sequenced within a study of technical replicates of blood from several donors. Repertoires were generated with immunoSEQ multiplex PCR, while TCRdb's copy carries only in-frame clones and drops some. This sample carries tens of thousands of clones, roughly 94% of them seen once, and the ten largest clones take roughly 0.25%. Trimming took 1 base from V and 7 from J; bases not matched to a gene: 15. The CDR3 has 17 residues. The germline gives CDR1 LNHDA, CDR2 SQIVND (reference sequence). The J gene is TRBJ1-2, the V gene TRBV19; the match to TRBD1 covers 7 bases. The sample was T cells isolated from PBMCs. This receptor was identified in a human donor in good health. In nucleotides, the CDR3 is TGTGCCAGTAGTATAGGCTGGAAGGGGGCAGGGGCGAGTGGCTACACCTTC. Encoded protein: CASSIGWKGAGASGYTF. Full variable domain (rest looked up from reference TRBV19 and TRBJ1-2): DGGITQSPKYLFRKEGQNVTLSCEQNLNHDAMYWYRQDPGQGLRLIYYSQIVNDFQKGDIAEGYSVSREKKESFPLTVTSAQKNPTAFYLCASSIGWKGAGASGYTFGSGTRLTVV.